Presented here are 20 T cell receptor beta chains from one specimen sequenced in a study of control samples from healthy donors and cancer patients. Measured with immunoSEQ multiplex PCR; TCRdb has only the in-frame clones, and not every one. The table lists roughly 100,000 clones, 92% of them singletons. Sequenced sample: blood. These receptors were collected from a woman aged 18-30 years in good health.

The rearrangement uses TRBV18 and TRBJ2-7; possibly TRBD1 for D (6 bases). V shed 3 bases and J shed 2 bases, with 11 bases lying between them. Germline CDR1 KGHSH, CDR2 LQKENI. The CDR3 runs to 14 residues. The CDR3 loop reads CASSPGAGAYEQYF. The CDR3 nucleotides read TGTGCCAGCTCACCGGGAGCAGGGGCCTACGAGCAGTACTTC.

V usage is TRBV5-1 and J usage is TRBJ2-5; 8 bases fit TRBD1. CDR3 size: 13 residues. The V segment lost 3 bases and the J segment 2 bases; nucleotides outside the gene matches: 0. In germline, CDR1 is SGHRS, CDR2 YFSETQ. The CDR3 DNA is TGCGCCAGCAGCTGGACAGGGCAAGAGACCCAGTACTTC. This sequence encodes CASSWTGQETQYF.

V gene TRBV15 combines with J gene TRBJ2-7; D call uncertain. Germline values: CDR1 LNHNV, CDR2 YYDKDF (reference sequence). Deletions cut 3 bases from V and 3 bases from J, with 24 bases between. The CDR3 has 18 residues. CDR3 sequence: CATSSDSKLSLEVYEQYF. The CDR3 nucleotides read TGTGCCACCAGCAGCGATAGCAAATTATCCCTAGAAGTCTACGAGCAGTACTTC.

J is TRBJ2-5 and V is TRBV5-1; D call uncertain. CDR1 SGHRS and CDR2 YFSETQ come from the germline V gene. The CDR3 sequence is 15 residues long. The V and J ends lost 0 bases and 4 bases respectively, with 13 bases between them. The CDR3 DNA follows: TGCGCCAGCAGCTTGGCTTCTGGTTTGGGAGAGACCCAGTACTTC. Translating it yields CASSLASGLGETQYF.

This clone came up once. The V gene is TRBV27, the J gene TRBJ2-4; D not resolved. The V end lost 11 bases, the J end lost 4 bases, and 15 bases lay between the germline ends. Germline V CDR1 and CDR2: MNHEY, SMNVEV (reference sequence). This CDR3 spans 13 amino acids. The CDR3 loop reads CARPDQTKNIQYF. The DNA for the CDR3 is TGTGCCCGCCCGGACCAAACTAAAAACATTCAGTACTTC.

The V and J genes are TRBV19 and TRBJ2-5, with 7 positions matching TRBD2. CDR3 length: 13 amino acids. Trimming took 6 bases from V and 5 from J; bases not matched to a gene: 6. CDR1 and CDR2 from the germline V gene are LNHDA and SQIVND (reference sequence). The CDR3 reads CASRGRARETQYF. CDR3 bases: TGTGCCAGTAGAGGGAGGGCCCGGGAGACCCAGTACTTC.

The chain couples TRBV12-3 or TRBV12-4 to TRBJ1-1; D remains unclear. The CDR3 spans 10 residues. V was cut by 8 bases and J by 4 bases, with 5 bases left in between. CDR3 sequence reads: CASWGTEAFF. DNA for the CDR3: TGTGCCAGCTGGGGCACTGAAGCTTTCTTT.

The rearrangement joins TRBV10-1 to TRBJ1-2; D ambiguous. V lost 3 bases and J 2 bases, leaving 13 bases between the germline ends. CDR3 length: 15 amino acids. From germline, CDR1 is WNHNN and CDR2 SYGVQD (reference sequence). Written as DNA, the CDR3 is TGCGCCAGCAGTGATGGTAGAAGGCCCAACTATGGCTACACCTTC. Translation: CASSDGRRPNYGYTF.

The CDR3 here is CASSPPHNEQFF. The CDR3 DNA is TGCGCCAGCAGCCCGCCACACAATGAGCAGTTCTTC. The V call is TRBV5-1, the J call TRBJ2-1; D not certain. V lost 4 bases, J lost 5 bases, and 7 bases lay in between. Germline CDR1 reads SGHRS; CDR2 reads YFSETQ. The CDR3 consists of 12 residues.

This chain's CDR3 is CASSRTSGNTGELFF. The CDR3 DNA follows: TGTGCCAGCAGTCGAACTAGCGGAAACACCGGGGAGCTGTTTTTT. This chain joins TRBV6-2 or TRBV6-3 and TRBJ2-2, with 8 positions matching TRBD2. From germline, CDR1 is MNHEY and CDR2 SVGEGT. V gave up 5 bases and J gave up 2 bases; unmatched junction bases: 4. The CDR3 spans 15 residues.

This chain connects TRBV7-2 to TRBJ1-3; D is possibly TRBD1 (5 bases). This CDR3 comprises 16 residues. Trimming pared 1 base from V and 0 bases from J, leaving 10 bases between. Germline V lookup: CDR1 SGHTA, CDR2 FQGNSA. CDR3 in DNA: TGTGCCAGCAGCTTAGTTGGGGCAGCCTCTGGAAACACCATATATTTT. Its translation: CASSLVGAASGNTIYF. The whole variable domain, remainder taken from reference TRBV7-2 and TRBJ1-3, is GAGVSQSPSNKVTEKGKDVELRCDPISGHTALYWYRQSLGQGLEFLIYFQGNSAPDKSGLPSDRFSAERTGGSVSTLTIQRTQQEDSAVYLCASSLVGAASGNTIYFGEGSWLTVV.

The chain joins TRBV11-3 to TRBJ2-7; 8 bases map to TRBD1. The CDR3 totals 13 residues. Germline CDR1 SGHNT, CDR2 YENEEA. V lost 3 bases and J lost 3; bases outside the gene matches: 1. CDR3 DNA: TGTGCCAGCAGCTTTGGACAGGGCTACGAGCAGTACTTC. Protein product: CASSFGQGYEQYF.

This chain links TRBV5-4 with TRBJ2-1; 11 nucleotides agree with TRBD2. V was clipped by 4 bases and J by 5 bases; unmatched bases: 11. The CDR3 covers 17 residues. Germline V lookup: CDR1 SGHNT, CDR2 YYREEE (reference sequence). The CDR3 sequence: CASSPKPGLAENNEQFF. The CDR3 region has the DNA TGTGCCAGCAGCCCCAAACCGGGACTAGCGGAGAACAATGAGCAGTTCTTC.

DNA for the CDR3: TGCGCCAGCAGCACCTCGACAGGGGGATACGAGCAGTACTTC. It specifies CASSTSTGGYEQYF. The genes are TRBV4-1 and TRBJ2-7; 9 bases align to TRBD1. The CDR3 extends over 14 amino acids. The V gene end was trimmed by 5 bases and the J gene end by 4 bases; junction bases not matched to a gene: 6. Germline V lookup: CDR1 MGHRA, CDR2 YSYEKL.

The chain couples TRBV5-6 to TRBJ1-1; 7 bases map to TRBD1. With V trimmed by 3 bases and J by 1 base, 12 bases remained unmatched. Germline V gives CDR1 SGHDT, CDR2 YYEEEE. CDR3 length equals 17 residues. CDR3 loop: CASSSIETGRRNTEAFF. DNA for the CDR3: TGTGCCAGCAGCTCCATCGAGACAGGGAGGAGGAACACTGAAGCTTTCTTT.

This clone has only one observation. The chain has TRBV6-5 and TRBJ1-2; the D is unclear. V was cut by 0 bases and J by 6 bases, with 11 bases left in between. Germline-derived CDR1 and CDR2 are MNHEY and SVGAGI. The CDR3 is made up of 14 amino acids. The CDR3 sequence is CASSYSTSTDGYTF. CDR3 DNA: TGTGCCAGCAGTTACTCGACCTCTACAGATGGCTACACCTTC.

CDR3: CASSIGLAGGHEQYF. CDR3 coding DNA: TGTGCCAGCAGCATTGGACTAGCGGGGGGCCATGAGCAGTACTTC. The J gene is TRBJ2-7, the V gene TRBV9; TRBD2 matches 14 bases. The CDR3 consists of 15 residues. CDR1 is SGDLS and CDR2 is YYNGEE in the germline V gene. The V segment lost 4 bases and the J segment 7 bases; nucleotides outside the gene matches: 7.

As DNA, the CDR3 is TGTGCCAGCAGCGGAAAACAGGGGCCTTTCAGTGGAAACACCATATATTTT. This encodes CASSGKQGPFSGNTIYF. The chain uses TRBV7-2 and TRBJ1-3; 7 bases are shared with TRBD1. Germline CDR1 and CDR2: SGHTA and FQGNSA. The V segment lost 5 bases and the J segment 3 bases; nucleotides outside the gene matches: 13. The CDR3 is 17 residues long.

This clone has only one observation. V usage is TRBV5-6 and J usage is TRBJ2-7; D not certain. The CDR3 has 14 residues. V was cut by 5 bases and J by 0 bases, with 12 bases left in between. From germline, CDR1 is SGHDT and CDR2 YYEEEE. The CDR3 here is CASRSAVFSYEQYF. Here the CDR3 DNA reads TGTGCCAGCAGGTCGGCGGTATTCTCCTACGAGCAGTACTTC.

The J gene is TRBJ1-3, the V gene TRBV18; no clear D. There are 17 residues in the CDR3. Germline CDR1 reads KGHSH; CDR2 reads LQKENI. V was clipped by 0 bases and J by 2 bases, with 14 bases between them. The CDR3 is CASSPPGVPHAGNTIYF. The DNA of the CDR3 is TGTGCCAGCTCACCACCCGGGGTTCCTCATGCTGGAAACACCATATATTTT.